The 13 T cell receptor beta chains below were found in one sample sequenced in a study of identifying expanded T cells in peripheral blood. Repertoires were generated with immunoSEQ multiplex PCR, while TCRdb's copy carries only in-frame clones and drops some. The table shows some 76,000 clones, with under 90% occurring only once. Sequencing was performed on blood. Receptors were obtained from a person between 18 and 75 years old in good health.

The genes are TRBV5-6 and TRBJ1-5, with D possibly being TRBD1 (6 bases). Germline-derived CDR1 and CDR2 are SGHDT and YYEEEE. Trimming left V 4 bases short and J 4 bases short, with 9 bases between. The CDR3 sequence is 13 residues long. CDR3 DNA: TGTGCCAGCAGCCCACAGGGAAATCAGCCCCAGCATTTT. As protein: CASSPQGNQPQHF. The full variable domain, its missing parts supplied by reference TRBV5-6 and TRBJ1-5, is DAGVTQSPTHLIKTRGQQVTLRCSPKSGHDTVSWYQQALGQGPQFIFQYYEEEERQRGNFPDRFSGHQFPNYSSELNVNALLLGDSALYLCASSPQGNQPQHFGDGTRLSIL.

V is TRBV7-8 and J is TRBJ2-1; 8 bases line up with TRBD2. CDR3 length equals 15 residues. The V gene end was trimmed by 2 bases and the J gene end by 0 bases; junction bases not matched to a gene: 0. Germline V lookup: CDR1 SGHVS, CDR2 FQNEAQ. CDR3 nucleotides: TGTGCCAGCAGCTTACGGGGGGGCTCCTACAATGAGCAGTTCTTC. Residues: CASSLRGGSYNEQFF.

As DNA, the CDR3 is TGTGCCAGCAGCTCACCCCCGACAGGGAACACTGAAGCTTTCTTT. It translates to CASSSPPTGNTEAFF. This chain links TRBV13 with TRBJ1-1; D is perhaps TRBD1 (6 bases). The length of the CDR3 is 15 residues. Germline V gives CDR1 PRHDT, CDR2 FYEKMQ (reference sequence). V was clipped by 4 bases and J by 1 base, with 13 bases between them.

The CDR3 protein is CASSRDPSLSYGYTF. CDR3 DNA: TGTGCCAGCAGTCGGGACCCCTCTTTATCCTATGGCTACACCTTC. This chain uses TRBV7-2 with TRBJ1-2; maybe TRBD1 (5 bases). CDR1 and CDR2 (germline): SGHTA, FQGNSA. The CDR3 contains 15 residues. The ends were cut back, 6 bases at V and 4 bases at J, with 18 bases in the middle.

The chain links TRBV13 to TRBJ1-1; D remains ambiguous. CDR3 size: 14 residues. Per the germline V gene, CDR1 is PRHDT and CDR2 is FYEKMQ (reference sequence). The V and J ends lost 8 bases and 11 bases respectively, with 24 bases between them. The CDR3 nucleotides read TGTGCCAGCGGCCGACGAGACGGCCTGGGCGGCGCTTTCTTT. This sequence encodes CASGRRDGLGGAFF.

The chain uses TRBV10-3 and TRBJ2-7; D assignment may be TRBD1 or TRBD2 (5 bases each). Germline V lookup: CDR1 ENHRY, CDR2 SYGVKD. This CDR3 is built from 14 residues. The germline V and J ends were trimmed by 2 bases and 7 bases, with 15 bases remaining between them. The CDR3 protein is CAISESRDPEEQYF. The CDR3 DNA reads as TGTGCCATCAGTGAGAGCCGGGACCCAGAGGAGCAGTACTTC.

Details on this clone: A much larger clone sits a single nucleotide away, making a read error possible. The chain combines TRBV4-3 with TRBJ2-5; no firm D call. CDR1 is LGHNA and CDR2 is YSLEER in the germline V gene. The length of the CDR3 is 14 residues. The CDR3, as DNA: TGCACCAGCAGCCAAGATACCTCCAAAGAGACCCAGTACTTC. Encoded protein: CTSSQDTSKETQYF.

This clone was picked up one time. The chain employs TRBV7-2 and TRBJ1-1, with TRBD1 as a possible D gene (6 bases). This CDR3 spans 13 amino acids. The germline V and J ends were trimmed by 5 bases and 6 bases, with 13 bases remaining between them. Germline lookup yields CDR1 SGHTA and CDR2 FQGNSA. The chain's CDR3 is CASSRNRVPEAFF. CDR3 coding DNA: TGTGCCAGCAGCCGGAACAGGGTTCCTGAAGCTTTCTTT.

DNA of the CDR3: TGTGCCAGCACTATTATGAGGAATGACGGTGTGACCTTC. Residues: CASTIMRNDGVTF. This chain joins TRBV6-6 and TRBJ1-2; unclear D gene. The V gene lost 7 bases and the J gene lost 14 bases, with 23 bases spanning the gap. CDR3 length: 13 residues. The germline gives CDR1 MNHNY, CDR2 SVGAGI (reference sequence).

This sequence joins TRBV7-9 and TRBJ1-2, with a possible D match to TRBD1 (5 bases). V lost 5 bases to trimming and J lost 3 bases, with 13 bases between them. The CDR3 extends over 14 amino acids. The germline V gene encodes CDR1 SEHNR and CDR2 FQNEAQ (reference sequence). CDR3 bases: TGTGCCAGCAGCAGAAGCGGGGGTTACTATGGCTACACCTTC. Residues: CASSRSGGYYGYTF. The full variable domain, its missing parts supplied by reference TRBV7-9 and TRBJ1-2, is DTGVSQNPRHKITKRGQNVTFRCDPISEHNRLYWYRQTLGQGPEFLTYFQNEAQLEKSRLLSDRFSAERPKGSFSTLEIQRTEQGDSAMYLCASSRSGGYYGYTFGSGTRLTVV.

The chain has TRBV29-1 and TRBJ2-6; TRBD1 or TRBD2 may be the D gene (6 bases each). Germline loops: CDR1 SQVTM, CDR2 ANQGSEA. V was shortened by 1 base and J by 2 bases, with 9 bases between the two germline ends. The CDR3 is 15 amino acids. The CDR3 here is CSVEGGGTGANVLTF. DNA for the CDR3: TGCAGCGTTGAAGGAGGGGGGACTGGGGCCAACGTCCTGACTTTC.

The rearrangement uses TRBV28 and TRBJ2-7; TRBD1 matches at 9 bases. The germline V gene has CDR1 MDHEN and CDR2 SYDVKM. Losses at the gene ends were 6 bases for V and 2 bases for J; bases not matched to a gene: 11. The CDR3 spans 16 residues. The CDR3 DNA reads TGTGCCAGCAGCCACCTCACAGGGGGCACCCCCTACGAGCAGTACTTC. The encoded protein is CASSHLTGGTPYEQYF.

This chain connects TRBV5-8 to TRBJ1-1, with unresolved D. The CDR3 has 15 amino acids. Germline values: CDR1 SGHTS, CDR2 YDEGEE. Trimming pared 0 bases from V and 1 base from J, leaving 10 bases between. CDR3 sequence reads: CASSLEPLPNTEAFF. CDR3 DNA: TGTGCCAGCAGCTTGGAACCCCTACCGAACACTGAAGCTTTCTTT.